This TCR beta chain derives from a study of blood T cells in healthy people across ages (dated by TCRdb to 2015 to 2017). At the level of the whole study: In model experiments, template switching captured roughly one uniquely barcoded TCR beta cDNA molecule for every two T cells. Two additional independent replicas of 1 million unique cDNA reads from the same blood draw were analyzed for two donors (one aged 18 to 30 and one aged 80 or older). To track age-related changes in TCR beta repertoire diversity, the study relied on deep sequencing normalized with unique cDNA molecular identifiers. Donors were grouped into four age groups: young (average about 15 years), middle-aged (roughly 37), aged (around 66) and long-lived (just over 80). Overall study outcomes, separate from this receptor: Bulk unsorted PBMC profiling prevented conclusive comparison of naive and antigen-experienced compartments. As age increased, observed TCR beta diversity per million T cells dropped in a roughly linear way, and a significant reduction was already evident by age around 41. Total diversity estimates from one million sequenced T cells were considered lower bounds and underestimates. A strong correlation was found between observed TCR beta diversity and the percentage of naive T cells measured by flow cytometry. The long-lived group showed more naive CD4+ T cells, fewer expanded clones and increased TCR diversity than the aged group, suggesting age selection. The CMV infection status of donors was not known, potentially confounding age-related changes in expanded clonotypes.

The 40 or so donors, aged about 6 to 95 years, were systemically healthy Caucasian individuals from Russia. Each donor gave roughly 9.5 milliliters of peripheral blood, collected into EDTA-treated Vacutainer tubes. Ficoll-Paque density-gradient centrifugation was used to isolate PBMCs, with at least 7 million obtained per sample. Trizol reagent was used to extract total RNA from the PBMCs, yielding at least 6 micrograms per sample. For every donor, an aliquot of PBMCs went through flow cytometry to measure the percentages of naive CD45RAhigh/CD27high T cells. The CDR3 runs 18 residues from the cysteine to the phenylalanine. The CDR3 DNA has 54 bases and is translated from base 1. According to the germline V gene, CDR1 reads SGHVS and CDR2 reads FNYEAQ. Receptor libraries were prepared by 5' RACE. Data came from an Illumina HiSeq 2500. The second PCR ran for roughly 7 to 12 cycles and used a J-beta primer mix along with a sample-barcoded 5' primer. A template-switch 5' adaptor carrying 12 random nucleotides introduced a unique molecular identifier onto each TCR beta cDNA molecule. Each sample yielded at least 2.5 million CDR3-containing paired-end reads. All of the RNA was converted into first-strand cDNA using the Mint cDNA synthesis kit, with a TRBC-specific oligonucleotide serving as the primer. All cDNA was treated with uracil-DNA glycosylase and then went through a first 18-cycle PCR with the universal primers M1SS and BC2_uni_R. The published analysis was carried out like this. Each sample was normalized by randomly selecting 1 million high-quality reads, each carrying a distinct molecular identifier. Reads with shared molecular identifiers were discarded instead of being binned into consensus sequences. MiTCR, with a Q25 quality threshold and the strictest error-elimination algorithm, was used for CDR3 identification, clonotype clustering and error correction. A nonparametric unseen species model with Euler transformation was used to estimate a lower bound on total TCR beta diversity. Clones were called with MiXCR by TCRdb after fastp trimmed the public reads at Q25, and only in-frame beta chains were retained. Rows are combined by CDR3 protein, so each entry shows the most common genes and DNA. TCRdb assigned the V and J calls; the authors' analysis was not used. This sample holds a few hundred thousand distinct CDR3 sequences; about 25% were observed only once. The ten biggest clones cover 3% to 4% of the sample.

In regard to this clonotype: No antigen is known for it. Sequence at one end of the junction differs from germline and may be a read error.

This sample was shared with a second study, whose subject was T cells of mothers and their children. The second study also describes: The donors were nine systemically healthy Caucasian individuals, made up of three mothers and their six children. cDNA synthesis consumed the entire amount of extracted RNA, loaded at approximately 1.6 ug RNA in each 15 ul reaction. In the second PCR, the M1S primer introduced both the sample barcodes and 2-4 random nucleotides. Over 9.5 million TCR beta CDR3 reads were obtained for each mother, and 2.5 million to 3 million reads were obtained for each child. Thymic selection shapes the output of TCR recombination in a similar way in related and unrelated pairs, and inherited differences have a minor effect. Normalized repertoire overlap was always found to be slightly, but never significantly, higher in related mother-child pairs than in unrelated mother-child pairs. With a sensitivity of 90 to 100 clones per million clonotypes, no persistent microchimeric T cell clones were detected. In the study, deep NGS was used to compare the TCR beta repertoires of mothers and children, and features distinguishing related mother-child pairs from unrelated individuals were sought. On average, the children were roughly 11 +/- 4 years old, while the mothers were approximately 41 +/- 4 years old. After adapter ligation was performed with NEBNext reagents, the libraries were sequenced on an Illumina HiSeq 2000 with 100+100 nt paired-end reads. To prevent cross-contamination, the mother and child libraries were prepared one month apart and sequenced in separate runs. For each donor, somewhere between about 450,000 and 2,100,000 distinct TCR beta clonotypes were identified. Naive TCR beta clonotypes were estimated from low-frequency clonotypes matched to each donor's FACS-determined naive share, without sorting.

The rearrangement combines TRBV7-6 with TRBJ1-3; TRBD1 matches 7 bases in the middle. What was sequenced was blood. This clonotype was obtained from a boy between 2 and 10 years old in good health. The CDR3 protein is CASSSRDSSSVSGNTIYF. The DNA sequence is as follows: TGCGCCAGCAGCTCTAGGGACAGCTCGTCCGTCTCTGGAAACACCATATATTTT.